Detailed here is one T cell receptor (beta chain). The TRB libraries of cDNA were built by UMI-labeled 5' RACE. TCRdb re-analyzed the 5' RACE reads; it lists each CDR3 protein once, without DNA. With tens of thousands of distinct CDR3 sequences in the sample, the ten largest clones hold around 15%. This CDR3 contains 19 residues. Germline CDR1 DFQATT, CDR2 SNEGSKA (reference sequence). This sample was included in a study of CXCR3-negative and CXCR3-positive naive CD8 T cells. The TCR originated in a human donor in good health. Some clones in this sample may be carry-over from other donors' samples. This sequence joins TRBV20-1 and TRBJ2-3; TCRdb selects TRBD2, and the lack of DNA leaves this call unchecked. Sequenced: memory CD8+ T cells from blood. The CDR3 here is CSARVTSGRILAGTDTQYF.